The 4 T cell receptor beta chains presented below share a single source sample, sequenced in a study of control samples from healthy donors and cancer patients. Assay used: immunoSEQ multiplex PCR; TCRdb lists only in-frame clones, some missing. The repertoire consists of 110,000 to 150,000 clones, with 75% to 90% occurring once and the leading ten covering around 4.9%. Specimen: blood. The receptors originated from a man aged 25-45 years in good health.

There are many counts of this clone. This sequence joins TRBV4-3 and TRBJ2-2, with D unclear. Germline-derived CDR1 and CDR2 are LGHNA and YSLEER. Trimming pared 1 base from V and 6 bases from J, leaving 6 bases between. The CDR3 is 13 amino acids. CDR3 residues: CASSQGDAGELFF. The CDR3 DNA is TGCGCCAGCAGCCAAGGCGATGCCGGGGAGCTGTTTTTT.

V is TRBV7-2 and J is TRBJ2-5; D gene uncertain. V lost 2 bases to trimming and J lost 2 bases, with 6 bases between them. CDR3 length equals 13 residues. CDR1 SGHTA and CDR2 FQGNSA come from the germline V gene. CDR3 DNA: TGTGCCAGCAGCTTAAGGTTACAAGAGACCCAGTACTTC. Translation gives CASSLRLQETQYF. Supplemented by reference TRBV7-2 and TRBJ2-5, the full variable domain reads GAGVSQSPSNKVTEKGKDVELRCDPISGHTALYWYRQSLGQGLEFLIYFQGNSAPDKSGLPSDRFSAERTGGSVSTLTIQRTQQEDSAVYLCASSLRLQETQYFGPGTRLLVL.

The chain links TRBV13 to TRBJ1-2; D possibly corresponds to TRBD1 (5 bases). Germline CDR1 and CDR2: PRHDT and FYEKMQ (reference sequence). The CDR3 length is 14 residues. V gave up 8 bases and J gave up 8 bases, with 21 bases separating them. CDR3: CASSPRGVPKGYTF. Here the CDR3 DNA reads TGTGCCAGCTCGCCACGGGGGGTCCCTAAGGGCTACACCTTC.

V is TRBV9 and J is TRBJ2-5; unclear D gene. The CDR3 covers 16 residues. Deletions cut 2 bases from V and 2 bases from J, with 16 bases between. The V gene's germline CDR1 is SGDLS and CDR2 YYNGEE. This CDR3 reads CASSVGPMSPQETQYF. CDR3 nucleotide sequence: TGTGCCAGCAGCGTCGGGCCAATGTCCCCACAAGAGACCCAGTACTTC.